This TCR beta chain appears in the sequencing data of a study of T cell repertoires in cytomegalovirus infection. Trimming cost V 4 bases and J 4 bases; bases outside gene matches: 15. Germline CDR1 reads MDHEN; CDR2 reads SYDVKM. CDR3 length: 17 amino acids. This clonotype has a handful of counts. What it recognizes is unknown. Each CDR3 protein is one row after TCRdb ran MiXCR on the reads. The profile covers some 800,000 distinct CDR3 sequences, with about 28% appearing a single time and around 13% taken by the ten largest. This clonotype was obtained from a human donor in good health (CMV status not recorded). Some clones in this sample may be carry-over from other donors' samples. The V gene is TRBV28, the J gene TRBJ1-2; 7 bases match TRBD1. Sequencing used cultured CD8+ T cells from PBMCs, obtained from culture after CMV antigen stimulation. The CDR3 nucleotides read TGTGCCAGCAGTTCCTCCCTAACAGGGGAGGGAGCCTATGGCTACACCTTC. Residues: CASSSSLTGEGAYGYTF.